Presented here are 2 T cell receptor beta chains from one specimen sequenced in a study of beta chain features in type 1 diabetes (dated by TCRdb to 2017 to 2018). The library came from the immunoSEQ multiplex PCR assay. The entire amount of isolated RNA was reverse transcribed using the High Capacity cDNA Reverse Transcription Kit, so the sequenced TCRB transcripts were expressed ones. TCRdb's version of the immuneACCESS table is confined to in-frame rearrangements and falls short of the full clone set. An unresolved V gene accounts for under half of the shortfall where checked; the remainder is of unknown origin. This sample comprises approximately 380,000 clones, over 13% of them detected only once. The ten biggest clones cover under 0.02% of the sample. The specimen was naive CD4+ T cells from blood. This specimen's cell subset or site label, per the study, means: true naive CD4+ T cells. These receptors all come from a woman younger than 35 in good health.

This chain connects TRBV6-4 to TRBJ1-2, with D unclear. Trimming cost V 5 bases and J 4 bases, with 14 bases left between them. Germline values: CDR1 MRHNA, CDR2 SNTAGT. The CDR3 has 14 amino acids. The CDR3 is CASSREYGGYGYTF. CDR3 nucleotides: TGTGCCAGCAGTAGGGAGTATGGTGGCTATGGCTACACCTTC.

The gene calls are TRBV7-2 and TRBJ2-5, with 12 bases matching TRBD2. The CDR3 extends over 16 amino acids. V was clipped by 5 bases and J by 2 bases; unmatched bases: 6. Germline V gives CDR1 SGHTA, CDR2 FQGNSA. CDR3: CASSARGLAGQETQYF. As DNA, the CDR3 is TGTGCCAGCAGCGCCCGAGGACTAGCGGGGCAAGAGACCCAGTACTTC.